The present TCR beta chain was sequenced within a study of response to subunit inactivated influenza vaccine. Study results and caveats: The authors suggested that few new T cells are recruited per seasonal influenza vaccination.

Regarding this clonotype: The antigen remains unidentified.

Using its own MiXCR run on the RT-PCR reads, TCRdb lists one record per CDR3 protein. The profile shows fewer than 700,000 distinct CDR3 sequences, 10% to 15% of them singletons. Trimming left V 7 bases short and J 7 bases short, with 17 bases between. There are 15 residues in the CDR3. This chain uses TRBV12-3 or TRBV12-4 with TRBJ1-6; possible D gene TRBD1, 5 bases. This receptor was taken from a man in his forties or fifties who received an inactivated influenza vaccine. This sample comprised PBMCs from blood, obtained 35 to 45 days after vaccination. CDR3: CASKEGGERNSPLHF. CDR3 bases: TGTGCCAGCAAGGAGGGAGGGGAGAGAAATTCACCCCTCCACTTT.